Listed below are T cell receptor beta chains from one sample, sequenced in a study of cytomegalovirus exposure and HLA in healthy donors. Sequencing was performed with immunoSEQ multiplex PCR; in TCRdb, only in-frame clones are kept and a portion is missing. Among about 190,000 clones listed, 70% to 85% were seen once. Sequenced input: PBMCs. The source of these receptors is a man aged 35-49 years in good health and CMV-seropositive. The CDR3 runs from the conserved cysteine through the conserved F or W. D genes are given only for firm matches. Part of the rows lack a size; the others show once, few, many or a class for expanded clones.

CASRRGTSGGEQYF TRBJ2-7 TRBV5-6 . TRBD1
CASSLLSSGANVLTF TRBJ2-6 TRBV5-1 . .
CASSLRRLGEQFF TRBJ2-1 TRBV28 . .
CASSLTNRNTEAFF TRBJ1-1 TRBV7-9 . .
CASSYETGGGQPLHF TRBJ1-6 TRBV6-5 few .
CASSTRTGERGPQHF TRBJ1-5 TRBV19 . TRBD1
CASSSGQSGNQPQHF TRBJ1-5 TRBV27 few .
CATRLAGGETQYF TRBJ2-5 TRBV15 . TRBD2
CASSSIAGVFYNEQFF TRBJ2-1 TRBV5-4 few TRBD2
CASSVSRDSSYNEQFF TRBJ2-1 TRBV25-1 . .
CASSLVGSQETQYF TRBJ2-5 TRBV5-1 few .
CASSLATASGYTF TRBJ1-2 TRBV5-1 . .
CASSSGQDIQETQYF TRBJ2-5 TRBV7-9 . TRBD1
CASSRGLDYEQYF TRBJ2-7 TRBV19 . .
CASSYASGYEQYF TRBJ2-7 TRBV6-5 few TRBD2
CASSQGLGGEETQYF TRBJ2-5 TRBV4-3 . TRBD2
CASSLVQGRNTEAFF TRBJ1-1 TRBV11-2 . .
CASSPVSHADYEQYF . TRBV19 . .
CASSFRPDSYEQYF . TRBV7-6 . .
CASSLGFAGGNEQYF TRBJ2-7 TRBV7-9 . TRBD2
CASSLDLQGKSEQFF TRBJ2-1 TRBV5-4 . TRBD1
CASSPPSHEATKEKLFF TRBJ1-4 TRBV28 . .
CASGFRETQYF TRBJ2-5 TRBV12-5 . .
CASSLVPTSGDYSEQFF TRBJ2-1 TRBV5-1 once TRBD2
CASSQVRDSGGRFGSYNEQFF TRBJ2-1 TRBV4-1 . TRBD2
CASSEGTGWTYEQYF TRBJ2-7 TRBV10-1 . TRBD1
CASNGKRGGRDTQYF TRBJ2-3 TRBV21-1 . .
CASSLPSGGASYEQYF TRBJ2-7 TRBV7-8 . TRBD2
CASSLTRVAKGFQETQYF TRBJ2-5 TRBV27 . .
CASSLDASFSYEQYF TRBJ2-7 TRBV11-2 once .
CASRSGDHTGELFF TRBJ2-2 TRBV6-1 few .
CASSLSSSGRVGQETQYF TRBJ2-5 TRBV5-1 . TRBD2
CASSSTGGAEQYF TRBJ2-7 TRBV7-9 . TRBD1
CASTLPAGGGDTQYF TRBJ2-3 TRBV4-1 . TRBD2
CASSYRGRNEKLFF TRBJ1-4 TRBV28 . TRBD1
CAISEGQPSRSQHF TRBJ1-5 TRBV10-3 . .
CASSLWGAAITEAFF TRBJ1-1 TRBV28 once .
CASSIGQDSYEQYF TRBJ2-7 TRBV19 . .
CSVESRGRYGYTF TRBJ1-2 TRBV29-1 . TRBD1
CASTSLGYAETQYF TRBJ2-5 TRBV7-6 . .
CASNAGAYNEQFF TRBJ2-1 TRBV28 . TRBD2
CASSLSGGNGYTF TRBJ1-2 TRBV19 once .
CASSTSSGGDEQFF TRBJ2-1 TRBV19 . TRBD2